This T cell receptor beta chain was captured in a study of blood T cell repertoires in COVID-19. Across the whole study: Sites across the United States, Italy and Spain contributed samples from acute and convalescent COVID-19. Sample material is recorded as cDNA or gDNA derived from T cells, B-cell-depleted T cells, or PBMCs.

In Seattle, patients joined the study during active infection and were tracked longitudinally. Original processing notes: Amplification from reference gene primers served as the basis for estimated nucleated cell counts. Sequencing used immunoSEQ multiplex PCR; TCRdb keeps in-frame clones, though not all of them. That table gives V, J and clone size, and the DNA gave D and trimming. The sample has approximately 150,000 clones, around 91% seen once. This CDR3 region has 13 residues. Between the trimmed V and J ends, which lost 10 bases and 2 bases, there was a span of 15 bases. Germline CDR1 is SNHLY and CDR2 is FYNNEI.

The sequencing sample was made of peripheral blood. The chain uses TRBV2 and TRBJ2-7; tentative D call: TRBD2 (5 bases). This sequence was found in a man younger than 35 with COVID-19, enrolled during active disease. CDR3 DNA: TGTGCCACCTTTGACGGGAAAACCTACGAGCAGTACTTC. Translation gives CATFDGKTYEQYF.